This section outlines one T cell receptor (beta chain) sequence together with its context. This sample was taken from a study of T-cell reconstitution after alpha-beta-depleted transplantation in children. The CDR3 totals 14 residues. Looked up from germline, CDR1 is MNHNS and CDR2 is SASEGT. Trimming removed 6 bases at V and 7 bases at J, with 18 bases between. Preparation of the TCRbeta library used unique molecular identifiers. In TCRdb, the PCR reads were re-called with MiXCR into one record per CDR3 protein. The profile shows about 610,000 distinct CDR3 sequences, over 9.5% of them singletons. This chain links TRBV6-1 with TRBJ1-1; possible D gene TRBD1, 5 bases. The receptor's source is a human donor who donated a stem cell graft to a child with acute myeloid leukemia. The sample consisted of PBMCs from the stem cell graft donor, taken from the stem cell graft. The CDR3 bases are TGTGCCAGCAGGACATGGGGGAGAGAGGGTGAAGCTTTCTTT. Translating it yields CASRTWGREGEAFF.